The clone carrying this TCR beta chain was observed a handful of times. These data are taken from a study of CD8+ T cells in alopecia areata. CD4+ cells underwent sorting into CD25+CD127- cells for roughly 5 patients. It was cDNA, reverse transcribed from extracted RNA, that served as the sequencing template. Sequencing was performed with immunoSEQ multiplex PCR; in TCRdb, only in-frame clones are kept and a portion is missing. The table shows some 14,000 clones, with 58% occurring only once. CDR3 length: 14 amino acids. Deletions cut 3 bases from V and 0 bases from J, with 8 bases between. The germline CDR1 and CDR2 sequences are LNHDA and SQIVND (reference sequence).

The chain has TRBV19 and TRBJ1-2; the D gene is possibly TRBD1 (6 bases). Sequenced: CD4+ Tregs sorted from blood. The clonotype was recovered from a human donor with alopecia areata. The DNA for the CDR3 is TGTGCCAGTAGTATCCAGGGGACTAACTATGGCTACACCTTC. Translating gives CASSIQGTNYGYTF.